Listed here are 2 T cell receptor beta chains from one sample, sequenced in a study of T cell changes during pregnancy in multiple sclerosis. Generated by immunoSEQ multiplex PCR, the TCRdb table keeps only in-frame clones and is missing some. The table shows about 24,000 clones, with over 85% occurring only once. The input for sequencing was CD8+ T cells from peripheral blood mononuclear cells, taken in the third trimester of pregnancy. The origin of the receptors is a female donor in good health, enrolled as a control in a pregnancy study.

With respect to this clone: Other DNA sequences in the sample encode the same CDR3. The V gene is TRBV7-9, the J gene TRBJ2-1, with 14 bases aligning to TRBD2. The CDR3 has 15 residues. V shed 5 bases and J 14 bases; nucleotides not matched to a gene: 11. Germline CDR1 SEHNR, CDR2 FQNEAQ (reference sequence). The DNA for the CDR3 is TGTGCCAGCAGCGCTGGGACTAGCGGGAGCCCGAGGAAGTTCTTC. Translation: CASSAGTSGSPRKFF.

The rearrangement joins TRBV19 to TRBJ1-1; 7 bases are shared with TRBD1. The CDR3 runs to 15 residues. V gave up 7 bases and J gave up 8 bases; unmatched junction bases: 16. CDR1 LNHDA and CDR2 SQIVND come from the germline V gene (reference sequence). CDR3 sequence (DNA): TGTGCCAGTACTCCTTGGGACAGCCTAACCCGGGAAGCTTTCTTT. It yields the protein CASTPWDSLTREAFF.